Included here is one T cell receptor (beta chain) sequence, with context. Trimming stripped 4 bases from V and 3 bases from J, with 16 bases between. Per the germline V gene, CDR1 is MNHEY and CDR2 is SVGAGI. This CDR3 has 16 residues. The data stem from a study of cytomegalovirus exposure and HLA in healthy donors. The PCR contained 60 Vbeta and 13 Jbeta primers. This table comes from immunoSEQ multiplex PCR, and its TCRdb copy is limited to in-frame clones, with some not included. The table lists over 150,000 clones, over 80% of them singletons, with approximately 1.8% in the top ten. The TCR sequence derives from a human donor in good health. Source material: PBMCs. The V and J genes are TRBV6-5 and TRBJ1-5; possibly TRBD1 for D (5 bases). The CDR3 nucleotides are TGTGCCAGCAGTTCGTCCACAGGTACCCACAATCAGCCCCAGCATTTT. This sequence encodes CASSSSTGTHNQPQHF.